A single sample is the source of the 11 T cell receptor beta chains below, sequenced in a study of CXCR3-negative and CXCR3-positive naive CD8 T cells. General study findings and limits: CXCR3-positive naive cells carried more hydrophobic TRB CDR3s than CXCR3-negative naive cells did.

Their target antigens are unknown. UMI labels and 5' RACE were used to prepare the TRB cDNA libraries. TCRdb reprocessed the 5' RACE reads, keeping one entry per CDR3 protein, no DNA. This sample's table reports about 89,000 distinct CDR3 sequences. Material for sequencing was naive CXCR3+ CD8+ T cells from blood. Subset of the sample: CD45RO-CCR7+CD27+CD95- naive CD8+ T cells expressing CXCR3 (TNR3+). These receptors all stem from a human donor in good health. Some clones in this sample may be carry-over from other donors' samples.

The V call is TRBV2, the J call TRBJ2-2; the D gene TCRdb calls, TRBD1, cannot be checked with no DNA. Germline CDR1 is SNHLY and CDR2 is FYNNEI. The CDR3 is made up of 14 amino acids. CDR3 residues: CASSARRDTGELFF.

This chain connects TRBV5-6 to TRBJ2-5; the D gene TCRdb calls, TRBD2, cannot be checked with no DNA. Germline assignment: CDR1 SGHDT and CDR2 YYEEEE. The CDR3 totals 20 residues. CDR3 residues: CASSHETGTPERAYQETQYF. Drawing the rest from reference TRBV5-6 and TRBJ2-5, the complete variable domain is DAGVTQSPTHLIKTRGQQVTLRCSPKSGHDTVSWYQQALGQGPQFIFQYYEEEERQRGNFPDRFSGHQFPNYSSELNVNALLLGDSALYLCASSHETGTPERAYQETQYFGPGTRLLVL.

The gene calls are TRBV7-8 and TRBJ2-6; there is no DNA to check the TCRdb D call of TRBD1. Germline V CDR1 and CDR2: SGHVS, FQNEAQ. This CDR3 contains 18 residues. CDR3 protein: CASSEEGTPNSGANVLTF. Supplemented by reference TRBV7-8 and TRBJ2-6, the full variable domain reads GAGVSQSPRYKVAKRGQDVALRCDPISGHVSLFWYQQALGQGPEFLTYFQNEAQLDKSGLPSDRFFAERPEGSVSTLKIQRTQQEDSAVYLCASSEEGTPNSGANVLTFGAGSRLTVL.

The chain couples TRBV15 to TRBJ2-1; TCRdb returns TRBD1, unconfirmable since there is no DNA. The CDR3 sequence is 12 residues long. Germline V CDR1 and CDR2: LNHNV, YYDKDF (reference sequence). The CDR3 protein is CATSPGINEQFF.

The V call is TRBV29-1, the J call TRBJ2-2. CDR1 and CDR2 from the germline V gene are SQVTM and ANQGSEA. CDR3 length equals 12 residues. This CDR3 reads CSVEGETGELFF.

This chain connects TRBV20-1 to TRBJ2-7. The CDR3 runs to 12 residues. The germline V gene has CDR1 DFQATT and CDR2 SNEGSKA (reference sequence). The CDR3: CSARVTWYEQYF.

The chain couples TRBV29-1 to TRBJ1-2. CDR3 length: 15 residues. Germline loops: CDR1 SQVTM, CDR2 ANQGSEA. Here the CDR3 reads CSVGMTEGPGNGYTF.

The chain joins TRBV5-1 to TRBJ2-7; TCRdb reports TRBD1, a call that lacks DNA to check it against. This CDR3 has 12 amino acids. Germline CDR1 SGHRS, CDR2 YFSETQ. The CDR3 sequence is CASSFQGDEQYF.

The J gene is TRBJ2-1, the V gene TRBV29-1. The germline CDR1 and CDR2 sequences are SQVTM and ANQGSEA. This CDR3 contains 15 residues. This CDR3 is CSVENAESSYNEQFF.

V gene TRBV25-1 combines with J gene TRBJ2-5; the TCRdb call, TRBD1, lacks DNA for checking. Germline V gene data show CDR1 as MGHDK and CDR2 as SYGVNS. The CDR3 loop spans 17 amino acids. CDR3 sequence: CASSDLKGQGAIETQYF.

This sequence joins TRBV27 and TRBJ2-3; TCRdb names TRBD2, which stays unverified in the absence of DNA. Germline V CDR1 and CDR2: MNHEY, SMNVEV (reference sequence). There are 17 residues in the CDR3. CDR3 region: CASSLTPSGGYTDTQYF.